This TCR beta chain is drawn from a study of blood T cell repertoires in COVID-19. Overall study: Researchers got acute and convalescent COVID-19 samples from the United States, Italy and Spain.

V was shortened by 2 bases and J by 3 bases, with 16 bases between the two germline ends. Per the germline V gene, CDR1 is MNHEY and CDR2 is SVGEGT. The CDR3 is 16 residues long. This table comes from immunoSEQ multiplex PCR, and its TCRdb copy is limited to in-frame clones, with some not included. The table records about 200,000 clones, about 83% of them present only once. The clonotype comes from a woman in her forties or fifties who had been exposed to COVID-19. The chain couples TRBV6-2 or TRBV6-3 to TRBJ2-5; TRBD2 is a possible D gene (7 bases). The material sequenced was PBMCs or T cells enriched from blood (not recorded which). For the CDR3, the DNA is TGTGCCAGCAGTTACCCCGCGGGGGCCCCTAAAGAGACCCAGTACTTC. Amino acid sequence: CASSYPAGAPKETQYF.